A selection of T cell receptor beta chains follows, all from one sample in a study of CD8+CD57+ T cells in acquired aplastic anemia. TCRdb reanalysed the reads using MiXCR and keeps one entry per CDR3 protein. The table records about 110,000 distinct CDR3 sequences, roughly 51% of them present only once. Specimen: sorted CD4+, CD8+, or CD8+CD57+ T cells (not recorded which) from PBMCs. The receptors come from a human donor in good health, serving as a control. The CDR3 runs from the conserved cysteine through the conserved F or W. The D gene is left open where the match is weak. Some rows have no size entry. The others give once, few or many, or a class for an expanded clone.

-,TRBV9,TRBJ1-2,TRBD1,TGTGCCAGCAGCGCCCGGACAGGGGGGAACTATGGCTACACCTTC,CASSARTGGNYGYTF
-,TRBV30,TRBJ1-1,-,TGTGCCTGGAGTGGAGGGGCTCTCGAAGCTTTCTTT,CAWSGGALEAFF
-,TRBV12-3/TRBV12-4,TRBJ2-4,-,TGTGCCAGCTCCCTAACACCCCCGACAGTTGGAAACATTCAGTACTTC,CASSLTPPTVGNIQYF
once,TRBV15,TRBJ1-1,-,TGTGTCACCAGCAAAGAGATGGGGGGCTCGGCTGAGGCTTTCTTT,CVTSKEMGGSAEAFF
-,TRBV19,TRBJ2-5,-,TGTGCCAGTAGTAGCAAACTCGGGGGCGAGACCCAGTGCTTC,CASSSKLGGETQCF
-,TRBV29-1,TRBJ2-1,TRBD2,TGCAGCGTGAAGACTAGCGGGGGCAGTGAGCAGTTCTTC,CSVKTSGGSEQFF
many,TRBV7-9,TRBJ2-5,-,TGTGCCAGCAGCTTTCCGGACCCTTCTAGGCAGGAGACCCAGTACTTC,CASSFPDPSRQETQYF
few,TRBV6-2/TRBV6-3,TRBJ1-3,-,TGTGCCAGCAGTTTTTCAGGGGTCCCTGGAAACACCATATATTTT,CASSFSGVPGNTIYF
-,TRBV10-1,TRBJ2-7,-,TGCGCCAGCAGTGAGTCTTATGGGCCGGCCTACGAGCAGTACTTC,CASSESYGPAYEQYF
-,TRBV10-3,TRBJ2-7,-,TGTGCCATCACGGCAGGCAGTGTCGACGAGCAGTACTTC,CAITAGSVDEQYF
-,TRBV7-2,TRBJ1-1,-,TGTGCCAGCAGCTTAGCCCATCGTGGGGGGCGAGAAGCTTTCTTT,CASSLAHRGGREAFF
many,TRBV6-1,TRBJ1-5,-,TGTGCCAGCAGTGGGGGATATAGCAATCAGCCCCAGCATTTT,CASSGGYSNQPQHF